These 4 T cell receptor beta chains were all obtained from the same sample, sequenced in a study of blood T cell repertoires in COVID-19. Sequencing used immunoSEQ multiplex PCR; TCRdb keeps in-frame clones, though not all of them. Among a few hundred thousand clones listed, 89% were seen once. The sequencing input was peripheral blood. Every receptor here comes from a man aged 18 to 29 who had recovered from COVID-19.

The V call is TRBV5-1, the J call TRBJ1-1; D gene ambiguous. The V end lost 3 bases, the J end lost 0 bases, and 9 bases lay between the germline ends. Germline CDR1 is SGHRS and CDR2 is YFSETQ. This CDR3 is built from 14 residues. CDR3 sequence reads: CASSSITVNTEAFF. The CDR3, as DNA: TGCGCCAGCAGCTCGATTACAGTGAACACTGAAGCTTTCTTT.

This chain connects TRBV6-5 to TRBJ1-2; D gene uncertain. Trimming cost V 0 bases and J 2 bases, with 13 bases left between them. From germline, CDR1 is MNHEY and CDR2 SVGAGI. This CDR3 contains 16 residues. The CDR3 coding sequence is TGTGCCAGCAGTTACTCGATAAGCGGGTCCAACTATGGCTACACCTTC. It translates to CASSYSISGSNYGYTF.

This clone has a single count. The V call is TRBV7-2, the J call TRBJ1-1, with D possibly TRBD1 on 5 matching bases. Per germline, CDR1 SGHTA and CDR2 FQGNSA. The CDR3 totals 14 residues. Trimming shortened V by 7 bases and J by 3 bases, and 15 bases separated the two germline ends. The CDR3: CASIPGPGYTEAFF. CDR3 DNA sequence: TGTGCCAGCATCCCCGGACCAGGGTACACTGAAGCTTTCTTT.

This chain joins TRBV2 and TRBJ1-2; 8 bases map to TRBD1. J was trimmed by 4 bases and V by 1 base; bases with no gene match: 5. CDR1 is SNHLY, CDR2 FYNNEI, per germline. The CDR3 consists of 15 residues. CDR3 in amino acids: CASSEGTGWVYGYTF. CDR3 in DNA: TGTGCCAGCAGTGAAGGGACAGGGTGGGTCTATGGCTACACCTTC.